This passage covers 2 T cell receptor beta chains from one sample sequenced in a study of OX40 agonist ivuxolimab in advanced cancers. Libraries were prepared by immunoSEQ multiplex PCR; TCRdb keeps only in-frame clonotypes and omits some of them. The table includes 77,000 or so clones, over 85% detected once. This specimen was CD4+ or CD8+ T cells sorted from blood, taken in a trial of the OX40 agonist ivuxolimab. The receptors were sampled from an adult with an advanced solid tumor such as melanoma, head and neck, liver or kidney cancer.

This chain joins TRBV19 and TRBJ2-7; no firm D call. Germline loops: CDR1 LNHDA, CDR2 SQIVND (reference sequence). The V end was cut by 6 bases, the J end by 6 bases, with 12 bases between. The CDR3 has 12 residues. The CDR3, as DNA: TGTGCCAGTAGCGACATGCCTCGCGAGCAGTACTTC. Protein sequence: CASSDMPREQYF. Looking up the rest from reference TRBV19 and TRBJ2-7 gives the full variable domain: DGGITQSPKYLFRKEGQNVTLSCEQNLNHDAMYWYRQDPGQGLRLIYYSQIVNDFQKGDIAEGYSVSREKKESFPLTVTSAQKNPTAFYLCASSDMPREQYFGPGTRLTVT.

The chain joins TRBV7-2 to TRBJ1-2, with 7 nucleotides matching TRBD1. Per germline, CDR1 SGHTA and CDR2 FQGNSA. V was clipped by 1 base and J by 7 bases; unmatched bases: 9. The CDR3 is made up of 15 amino acids. The CDR3 DNA is TGTGCCAGCAGCTTAGGTGGCAGGACAGGTAGTGGCTACACCTTC. This encodes CASSLGGRTGSGYTF.